This T cell receptor beta chain was captured by sequencing in a study of blood T cell repertoires in COVID-19. Across the whole study: Donors in the United States, Italy and Spain gave samples during acute or convalescent COVID-19. PBMCs, B-cell-depleted T cells, or T cells were the source of the cDNA or gDNA that made up the material.

The CDR3 has 15 amino acids. Per the germline V gene, CDR1 is LNHNV and CDR2 is YYDKDF (reference sequence). A note on this clone: Germline and junction disagree at one end, which may indicate a read error.

In the original processing: Scientists estimated how many nucleated cells there were by amplifying reference gene primers. This table comes from immunoSEQ multiplex PCR, and its TCRdb copy is limited to in-frame clones, with some not included. D and trimming come from the DNA, and the V and J calls and clone size come from that table. Among approximately 200,000 clones listed, 79% were seen once. The sequenced sample was peripheral blood. The chain combines TRBV15 with TRBJ2-7; a possible D gene is TRBD2 (7 bases). The TCR comes from a man aged 60-69 years with active or convalescent COVID-19. CDR3 sequence reads: CATLDIRGARHHVSF. CDR3 coding DNA: TGTGCCACTCTAGACATCCGGGGGGCCAGGCATCATGTGAGCTTC.